A selection of T cell receptor beta chains follows, all from one sample in a study of cytomegalovirus exposure and HLA in healthy donors. Measured with immunoSEQ multiplex PCR; TCRdb has only the in-frame clones, and not every one. The sample has roughly 160,000 clones; approximately 85% are singletons. The sample was PBMCs. The receptors were gathered from a middle-aged man in good health and CMV-seropositive. The CDR3 runs from the conserved cysteine through the conserved F or W. Each record gives: V gene, D gene, clone size, J gene, CDR3 DNA, CDR3 protein. A D gene is named only where the DNA matches it firmly. The size of a clone is reported for some rows only, either as once, few or many, or as a class for expanded clones.

TRBV4-3	-	few	TRBJ1-2	TGCGCCAGCAGCCATCAGGGTGGCTACACCTTC	CASSHQGGYTF
TRBV27	TRBD1	-	TRBJ1-1	TGTGCCAGCAGTTTTGAGAGGGGGCCCGTCCTGGCCACTGAAGCTTTCTTT	CASSFERGPVLATEAFF
TRBV21-1	-	-	TRBJ2-7	TGTGCCAGCAATTTCCAATCGGACAGGGGACTCCACGAGCAGTACTTC	CASNFQSDRGLHEQYF
TRBV2	TRBD1	-	TRBJ1-6	TGTGCCAGTACAGGGGATGGCTCACCCCTCCACTTT	CASTGDGSPLHF
TRBV30	-	-	TRBJ2-1	TGTGCTTTTCAAGCGGAGAGGTACAATGAGCAGTTCTTC	CAFQAERYNEQFF
TRBV5-5	-	-	TRBJ1-1	TGTGCCAGCAGCCTTCTTGGGCTTATAATGAACACTGAAGCTTTCTTT	CASSLLGLIMNTEAFF
TRBV19	TRBD2	-	TRBJ2-7	TGTGCCAGTAGTGGGACTACCCTCTCCTACGAGCAGTACTTC	CASSGTTLSYEQYF
TRBV5-1	-	-	TRBJ2-2	TGCGCCAGCAGCTTCAACCTAGGGGCGAGCACCGGGGAGCTGTTTTTT	CASSFNLGASTGELFF
TRBV27	-	few	TRBJ2-7	TGTGCCAGCAGTTTAGCGGGCCCCTACGAGCAGTACTTC	CASSLAGPYEQYF
TRBV5-1	-	-	TRBJ1-4	TGCGCCAGCAGCTATAGACAGGCAACTAATGAAAAACTGTTTTTT	CASSYRQATNEKLFF
TRBV4-1	-	-	TRBJ1-2	TGCGCCAGCAGCCAATTTGGACAGATCGGGGGCTACACCTTC	CASSQFGQIGGYTF
TRBV9	-	-	TRBJ2-3	TGTGCCAGCAGCGACACAGGGTTCTGGGATACGCAGTATTTT	CASSDTGFWDTQYF
TRBV10-3	-	-	TRBJ2-2	TGTGCCATCAGTGAGTCGATAACTACCACCGGGGAGCTGTTTTTT	CAISESITTTGELFF
TRBV7-3	TRBD1	-	TRBJ1-2	TGTGCCAGCAGCCCGAAAGCAGGGGGCAGAGGCTACACCTTC	CASSPKAGGRGYTF
TRBV7-3	TRBD1	-	TRBJ2-3	TGTGCCAGCAGCTCACGGACAGGGGAAAGGTATTTT	CASSSRTGERYF
TRBV11-1	TRBD1	once	TRBJ2-7	TGTGCCAGCAGCTTAAGGACAGGCGCCTACGAGCAGTACTTC	CASSLRTGAYEQYF
TRBV5-1	TRBD2	-	TRBJ2-3	TGCGCCAGCAGTGTACTAGCGTCCACAGATACGCAGTATTTT	CASSVLASTDTQYF
TRBV7-2	TRBD2	-	TRBJ2-3	TGTGCCAGCAGCCGTTTAGCGGGAGATGATACGCAGTATTTT	CASSRLAGDDTQYF
TRBV7-2	TRBD1	-	TRBJ2-5	TGTGCCAGCAGCTTCCAGGGGGTCCAAGAGACCCAGTACTTC	CASSFQGVQETQYF
TRBV2	TRBD1	-	TRBJ2-1	TGTGCCGGCGCGCCGGGACAGGGGATCAATGAGCAGTTCTTC	CAGAPGQGINEQFF
TRBV6-5	-	-	TRBJ2-7	TGTGCCAGCAGAAGAGGACAGCCCGGCTCCTACGAGCAGTACTTC	CASRRGQPGSYEQYF
TRBV7-8	TRBD2	few	TRBJ2-2	TGTGCCAGCAGCCCTTTCGGGGGGATCACCGGGGAGCTGTTTTTT	CASSPFGGITGELFF
TRBV28	-	-	TRBJ1-3	TGTGCCAGCAGTCCGACTAGTAGGGGCACCATATATTTT	CASSPTSRGTIYF
TRBV19	-	once	TRBJ1-1	TGTGCCAGTAGTACCCTCGGGGGTTTCACTGAAGCTTTCTTT	CASSTLGGFTEAFF
TRBV30	TRBD1	-	TRBJ1-4	TGTGCCTGGAGTGTACCCGGGACAGCTAATGAAAAACTGTTTTTT	CAWSVPGTANEKLFF
TRBV28	TRBD1	-	TRBJ2-7	TGTGCCAGCCGTTCTCCCGGGACAGGTTCCTACGAGCAGTACTTC	CASRSPGTGSYEQYF
TRBV28	-	-	TRBJ2-7	TGTGCCAGCAGTGCTAGTCGCAGCTACTCCTACGAGCAGTACTTC	CASSASRSYSYEQYF
TRBV9	-	-	TRBJ1-3	TGTGCCAGCAGCGCCGACAGCACCAACCCTGGAAACACCATATATTTT	CASSADSTNPGNTIYF
TRBV11-2	-	few	TRBJ1-1	TGTGCCAGCAGCTTAGATCTCGTAGGAGCCCTAGCTTTCTTT	CASSLDLVGALAFF
TRBV28	-	-	TRBJ2-7	TGTGCCAGCAGGATACAGGGCAATCTGGGCGAGCAGTACTTC	CASRIQGNLGEQYF
TRBV18	TRBD2	-	TRBJ2-7	TGTGCCAGCTCACCACCGGGGAGTGGCGGGAGGAGCGAGCAGTACTTC	CASSPPGSGGRSEQYF
TRBV5-5	TRBD1	-	TRBJ2-1	TGTGCCAGCAGAGGGACAGATACCTACAATGAGCAGTTCTTC	CASRGTDTYNEQFF
TRBV28	-	-	TRBJ2-7	TGTGCCAGCAGTTTGCCGCTGGGAGCCACAACCCCATACGAGCAGTACTTC	CASSLPLGATTPYEQYF
TRBV30	TRBD1	-	TRBJ2-7	TGTGCCTGGAGTGTACTCTATGGGGGACAGGGGGCGACCAGCGGGAGGTGTGAGCAGTACTTC	CAWSVLYGGQGATSGRCEQYF
TRBV27	-	-	TRBJ1-1	TGTGCCAGCAGTCTGGACCAGGGCAAAAAAGCTTTCTTT	CASSLDQGKKAFF
TRBV30	TRBD2	-	TRBJ2-7	TGTGCCTGGAGTGGGGGACTAGCGGAGTCTGCCTACGAGCAGTACTTC	CAWSGGLAESAYEQYF
TRBV5-6	TRBD1	-	TRBJ2-3	TGTGCCAGCAGCCCGGGTGGGGGACAGGGTGCCACAGATACGCAGTATTTT	CASSPGGGQGATDTQYF
TRBV27	-	-	TRBJ2-5	TGTGCCAGCAGCCAGGGAGAGACCCAGTACTTC	CASSQGETQYF
TRBV7-2	-	-	TRBJ2-7	TGTGCCAGCAGCTTAGCGCGTACTGCCCTCCACGAGCAGTACTTC	CASSLARTALHEQYF
TRBV5-4	TRBD2	-	TRBJ2-7	TGTGCCAGCAGCTTTCAGCGGGGGGTCTCCTACGAGCAGTACTTC	CASSFQRGVSYEQYF
TRBV5-4	TRBD2	-	TRBJ2-2	TGTGCCAGCAGCCCTGGGGTCGGACTAGCGATGAACACCGGGGAGCTGTTTTTT	CASSPGVGLAMNTGELFF